The 10 T cell receptor beta chains below all came from one sample that was sequenced in a study of blood T cell repertoires in COVID-19 (dated by TCRdb to about 2020). The library was produced with the immunoSEQ multiplex PCR assay. As stored in TCRdb, this immuneACCESS dataset retains in-frame rearrangements with V and J assigned. A fraction of the clones does not appear; measured against another copy, unresolved V genes explain less than half of the discrepancy, and the remainder lacks a known reason. The sample table lists around 250,000 clones, 84% of them with a count of one. The top ten constitute 1.5% of the sample. Sequences were obtained from peripheral blood. Receptors were obtained from a woman in her thirties or forties who had recovered from COVID-19.

The chain couples TRBV30 to TRBJ1-3; 10 nucleotides align to TRBD1. The germline V gene has CDR1 GTSNPN and CDR2 SVGIG (reference sequence). The CDR3 runs to 21 residues. V was clipped by 3 bases and J by 1 base; unmatched bases: 21. The CDR3 DNA reads TGTGCCTGGAGGAGTAGGCGCGGGACAGGGGATTCTGGGTGGTCTGGAAACACCATATATTTT. This gives the protein CAWRSRRGTGDSGWSGNTIYF.

This clone was seen more than once but under ten times. The chain recombines TRBV18 with TRBJ1-1, with D uncertain. Looked up from germline, CDR1 is KGHSH and CDR2 is LQKENI. The CDR3 is 13 amino acids. Trimming cost V 5 bases and J 11 bases, with 18 bases left between them. CDR3 sequence: CASSARERQWAFF. CDR3 nucleotides: TGTGCCAGCTCAGCTCGGGAGCGACAATGGGCTTTCTTT.

The genes are TRBV6-4 and TRBJ2-1; 12 nucleotides match TRBD2. CDR1 and CDR2 from the germline V gene are MRHNA and SNTAGT. Trimming cost V 0 bases and J 8 bases; bases outside gene matches: 5. The CDR3 is made up of 16 amino acids. As DNA, the CDR3 is TGTGCCAGCAGTGACTCTCTAGCGGGGGGGCCTTATGAGCAGTTCTTC. Amino acid sequence: CASSDSLAGGPYEQFF.

The chain is built from TRBV18 and TRBJ1-2; 7 positions agree with TRBD1. Germline assignment: CDR1 KGHSH and CDR2 LQKENI. The CDR3 length is 14 residues. After removal of 0 bases from V and 10 bases from J, the junction contained 8 bases not matched to a gene. The CDR3 sequence is CASSPPFDREDYTF. In DNA, the CDR3 is TGTGCCAGCTCACCACCGTTCGACAGGGAAGACTACACCTTC.

V and J are TRBV11-2 and TRBJ2-3, with D possibly being TRBD2 (6 bases). Per the germline V gene, CDR1 is SGHAT and CDR2 is FQNNGV. This CDR3 region has 15 residues. V was trimmed by 2 bases and J by 0 bases, leaving 9 bases between them. The CDR3 here is CASSLRGESTDTQYF. Written as DNA, the CDR3 is TGTGCCAGCAGCTTACGCGGGGAAAGCACAGATACGCAGTATTTT.

The chain employs TRBV30 and TRBJ2-7; a possible D gene is TRBD2 (7 bases). Germline V CDR1 and CDR2: GTSNPN, SVGIG (reference sequence). Trimming took 0 bases from V and 1 from J, leaving 16 bases between them. This CDR3 spans 16 amino acids. The CDR3 DNA follows: TGTGCCTGGAGTGTAGGCGGGGGCCGATTATCCTACGAGCAGTACTTC. Residues: CAWSVGGGRLSYEQYF. Supplemented by reference TRBV30 and TRBJ2-7, the full variable domain reads SQTIHQWPATLVQPVGSPLSLECTVEGTSNPNLYWYRQAAGRGLQLLFYSVGIGQISSEVPQNLSASRPQDRQFILSSKKLLLSDSGFYLCAWSVGGGRLSYEQYFGPGTRLTVT.

This chain uses TRBV5-4 with TRBJ2-5; maybe TRBD2 (5 bases). This CDR3 spans 14 amino acids. V was pared by 1 base and J by 5 bases, with 12 bases between. CDR1 is SGHNT and CDR2 is YYREEE in the germline V gene (reference sequence). In DNA form, the CDR3 reads TGTGCCAGCAGCTTGTACGGAGGAAGGGAGACCCAGTACTTC. Protein sequence: CASSLYGGRETQYF.

The V call is TRBV18, the J call TRBJ2-3; no clear D. V lost 1 base to trimming and J lost 1 base, with 6 bases between them. Germline V lookup: CDR1 KGHSH, CDR2 LQKENI. The CDR3 has 14 residues. The CDR3 bases are TGTGCCAGCTCACCACGGCAGGGCACAGATACGCAGTATTTT. This encodes CASSPRQGTDTQYF.

This chain links TRBV9 with TRBJ1-1; no clear D gene. The germline gives CDR1 SGDLS, CDR2 YYNGEE. V lost 7 bases to trimming and J lost 1 base, with 11 bases between them. There are 13 residues in the CDR3. The CDR3 DNA follows: TGTGCCAGCGGAGGACTGCGGAACACTGAAGCTTTCTTT. This gives the protein CASGGLRNTEAFF.

As regards this clone: Other DNA variants within this sample encode the same CDR3. This chain connects TRBV5-1 to TRBJ2-3; 7 bases align to TRBD1. CDR1 and CDR2 (germline): SGHRS, YFSETQ. The CDR3 is 15 residues long. The V and J ends lost 2 bases and 2 bases, in that order; junction bases with no gene match: 5. In DNA, the CDR3 is TGCGCCAGCAGCTTACAGGGGAGTTCCACAGATACGCAGTATTTT. It codes for CASSLQGSSTDTQYF.